A single sample is the source of the 21 T cell receptor beta chains below, sequenced in a study of cytomegalovirus exposure and HLA in healthy donors. Vbeta (60) and Jbeta (13) primers were used in the PCR. Generated by immunoSEQ multiplex PCR, the TCRdb table keeps only in-frame clones and is missing some. The sample lists under 200,000 clones; 60% to 85% were seen once. Material for sequencing was PBMCs. Every receptor here comes from a woman aged 25 to 39 in good health and CMV-seronegative.

V and J are TRBV28 and TRBJ2-7, with a tentative D call TRBD1 (7 bases). Trimming took off 6 bases at V and 3 bases at J, with 12 bases between the two ends. The CDR3 runs to 13 residues. The germline CDR1 and CDR2 sequences are MDHEN and SYDVKM. CDR3 nucleotide sequence: TGTGCCAGCAGCGCAGGGGGGAACTACGAGCAGTACTTC. Protein product: CASSAGGNYEQYF.

The chain employs TRBV14 and TRBJ1-6; possibly TRBD1 for D (5 bases). The V end was cut by 0 bases, the J end by 9 bases, with 6 bases between. CDR3 length: 13 residues. The germline CDR1 and CDR2 sequences are SGHDN and FVKESK. This chain's CDR3 is CASSQERGSPLHF. The CDR3 nucleotides are TGTGCCAGCAGCCAAGAAAGGGGTTCACCCCTCCACTTT. Combining the CDR3 with reference TRBV14 and TRBJ1-6 gives the whole variable domain EAGVTQFPSHSVIEKGQTVTLRCDPISGHDNLYWYRRVMGKEIKFLLHFVKESKQDESGMPNNRFLAERTGGTYSTLKVQPAELEDSGVYFCASSQERGSPLHFGNGTRLTVT.

The V gene is TRBV29-1, the J gene TRBJ1-1; D not certain. Trimming pared 0 bases from V and 3 bases from J, leaving 8 bases between. The CDR3 is made up of 13 amino acids. Germline loops: CDR1 SQVTM, CDR2 ANQGSEA. The DNA for the CDR3 is TGCAGCGTTGAAGAGGGAGGCTACACTGAAGCTTTCTTT. Amino acid sequence: CSVEEGGYTEAFF.

The gene calls are TRBV5-1 and TRBJ1-1; D remains unclear. This CDR3 contains 14 residues. V dropped 3 bases and J dropped 5 bases, with 14 bases sitting between them. CDR1 and CDR2 (germline): SGHRS, YFSETQ. CDR3 residues: CASSSVSGGTEAFF. CDR3 bases: TGCGCCAGCAGCTCAGTCTCAGGTGGGACTGAAGCTTTCTTT.

V gene TRBV27 combines with J gene TRBJ2-1; 7 bases are shared with TRBD2. Per germline, CDR1 MNHEY and CDR2 SMNVEV (reference sequence). The ends lost 7 bases at V and 2 bases at J; junction bases unmatched: 2. This CDR3 is 13 amino acids long. For the CDR3, the DNA is TGTGCCAGCATGGGGGGGACCTACAATGAGCAGTTCTTC. Translating gives CASMGGTYNEQFF.

The CDR3 DNA sequence: TGTGCCAGCAGCCCAGGGGACAGTACACAAGAGACCCAGTACTTC. Its protein is CASSPGDSTQETQYF. The rearrangement joins TRBV14 to TRBJ2-5, with TRBD1 matching over 7 bases. V lost 4 bases and J lost 2; bases outside the gene matches: 7. The CDR3 totals 15 residues. CDR1 and CDR2 (germline): SGHDN, FVKESK.

This clone was observed a handful of times. The J gene is TRBJ2-3, the V gene TRBV2; 10 positions match TRBD2. CDR1 is SNHLY and CDR2 is FYNNEI in the germline V gene. The CDR3 length is 14 residues. The trim removed 7 bases at V and 4 bases at J, leaving 5 bases unmatched. The CDR3 bases are TGTGCCAGCACCCTAGCGGGGGTGTCAGATACGCAGTATTTT. Translated, it gives CASTLAGVSDTQYF.

The CDR3 is CASSSDSDYLNEKLFF. DNA of the CDR3: TGTGCCAGCAGCTCCGACAGCGATTATCTAAATGAAAAACTGTTTTTT. The chain employs TRBV5-6 and TRBJ1-4, with a possible D match to TRBD1 (5 bases). V was pared by 3 bases and J by 5 bases, with 17 bases between. The CDR3 spans 16 residues. Looked up from germline, CDR1 is SGHDT and CDR2 is YYEEEE.

This clone showed up just a few times. The rearrangement joins TRBV2 to TRBJ2-5; no clear D. With 3 bases removed from V and 5 bases from J, the gap between germline ends came to 7 bases. CDR3 length equals 12 residues. Germline CDR1 reads SNHLY; CDR2 reads FYNNEI. CDR3: CASSETLETQYF. Written as DNA, the CDR3 is TGTGCCAGCAGTGAGACACTCGAGACCCAGTACTTC.

This rearrangement joins TRBV5-1 to TRBJ2-7, with D perhaps TRBD1 (5 bases). CDR3 size: 15 residues. The V and J ends lost 0 bases and 1 base respectively, with 11 bases between them. Germline assignment: CDR1 SGHRS and CDR2 YFSETQ. The CDR3 nucleotides are TGCGCCAGCAGCTTGGCGGTAGCAGGGTCCTACGAGCAGTACTTC. Translation gives CASSLAVAGSYEQYF.

J is TRBJ2-2 and V is TRBV19, with 14 nucleotides matching TRBD2. CDR3 size: 19 residues. Germline values: CDR1 LNHDA, CDR2 SQIVND (reference sequence). J gave up 4 bases and V 5 bases, and 12 bases lay outside the gene matches. CDR3 loop: CASSPPTSGGGRTTGELFF. CDR3 coding DNA: TGTGCCAGTAGTCCCCCGACTAGCGGGGGGGGACGAACCACCGGGGAGCTGTTTTTT.

The chain carries TRBV9 and TRBJ2-2; TRBD2 agrees at 13 bases. Per germline, CDR1 SGDLS and CDR2 YYNGEE. The CDR3 has 16 amino acids. V gave up 1 base and J gave up 9 bases; unmatched junction bases: 6. The CDR3 sequence is CASSVSTSGGARELFF. DNA of the CDR3: TGTGCCAGCAGCGTATCCACTAGCGGGGGGGCTCGGGAGCTGTTTTTT.

This chain uses TRBV13 with TRBJ2-7; weak D call: TRBD2 (6 bases). The CDR3 is made up of 13 amino acids. Germline CDR1 reads PRHDT; CDR2 reads FYEKMQ (reference sequence). V was clipped by 5 bases and J by 2 bases, with 10 bases between them. CDR3 DNA: TGTGCCAGCAGCGCGGGACTTCCCTACGAGCAGTACTTC. This translates into CASSAGLPYEQYF.

The gene calls are TRBV7-2 and TRBJ1-2, with D maybe TRBD1 (6 bases). CDR3 length: 14 amino acids. From germline, CDR1 is SGHTA and CDR2 FQGNSA. V lost 5 bases and J 4 bases, leaving 14 bases between the germline ends. The CDR3 DNA is TGTGCCAGCAGCCCCTCCAGGGGCTCCTATGGCTACACCTTC. Encoded protein: CASSPSRGSYGYTF.

This sequence joins TRBV19 and TRBJ2-5; TRBD2 aligns across 7 bases. In germline, CDR1 is LNHDA, CDR2 SQIVND (reference sequence). This CDR3 has 15 residues. V was clipped by 5 bases and J by 0 bases; unmatched bases: 6. The CDR3 loop reads CASSLRDYNQETQYF. The CDR3 coding sequence is TGTGCCAGTAGTCTCCGGGACTATAACCAAGAGACCCAGTACTTC.

This rearrangement joins TRBV18 to TRBJ2-1; the match to TRBD2 covers 14 bases. The length of the CDR3 is 18 residues. Germline loops: CDR1 KGHSH, CDR2 LQKENI. Losses at the gene ends were 6 bases for V and 5 bases for J; bases not matched to a gene: 12. CDR3 in DNA: TGTGCCAGCTCCCTCTCCGCGACTAGCGGGGGGGCGAACAATGAGCAGTTCTTC. It codes for CASSLSATSGGANNEQFF.

The chain combines TRBV2 with TRBJ1-5; no definite D call. The CDR3 consists of 15 residues. V lost 2 bases and J 2 bases, leaving 10 bases between the germline ends. CDR1 and CDR2 from the germline V gene are SNHLY and FYNNEI. CDR3 sequence: CASSETGLGNQPQHF. The CDR3 DNA reads TGTGCCAGCAGTGAAACGGGGTTGGGCAATCAGCCCCAGCATTTT.

The V and J genes are TRBV10-3 and TRBJ2-3; the D gene is possibly TRBD2 (5 bases). The CDR3 runs to 15 residues. Germline CDR1 reads ENHRY; CDR2 reads SYGVKD. This chain's CDR3 is CALSAYGGPVDTQYF. The CDR3 coding sequence is TGTGCGCTCTCGGCCTATGGCGGGCCCGTGGATACGCAGTATTTT.

V usage is TRBV30 and J usage is TRBJ1-6; D gene uncertain. Trimming left V 3 bases short and J 8 bases short, with 11 bases between. CDR1 is GTSNPN, CDR2 SVGIG, per germline (reference sequence). The CDR3 contains 13 residues. This chain's CDR3 is CAWRANTYSPLHF. CDR3 nucleotides: TGTGCCTGGAGAGCGAATACCTATTCACCCCTCCACTTT.

The chain has TRBV7-9 and TRBJ1-6, with D possibly being TRBD1 (5 bases). CDR1 is SEHNR and CDR2 is FQNEAQ in the germline V gene (reference sequence). Trimming removed 8 bases at V and 7 bases at J, with 6 bases between. This CDR3 is 11 amino acids long. The CDR3: CASGGNSPLHF. The CDR3, as DNA: TGTGCCAGCGGGGGGAATTCACCCCTCCACTTT.

The V call is TRBV6-1, the J call TRBJ1-1; D is ambiguous. V lost 7 bases and J 5 bases, leaving 8 bases between the germline ends. Germline CDR1 and CDR2: MNHNS and SASEGT. CDR3 length: 11 residues. As DNA, the CDR3 is TGTGCCAGCAAATGGGAGACTGAAGCTTTCTTT. Its protein is CASKWETEAFF.